Listed below are T cell receptor beta chains from one sample, sequenced in a study of T cells in localized non-small cell lung cancer. Sequenced by immunoSEQ multiplex PCR; TCRdb stores in-frame clones only, minus some. Altogether about 52,000 clones are present, around 90% being singletons, with the ten largest covering roughly a sixth. This specimen consisted of PBMCs, obtained before any cancer treatment. The receptor set was obtained from a female donor with stage II lung adenocarcinoma. Each CDR3 is given with its conserved first and last residue. D genes are given only for firm matches. Expanded clones are given a class, and other clones once, few, many or no size at all.

v_gene	d_gene	abundance	j_gene	CDR3nt	CDR3aa
TRBV9	TRBD1	.	TRBJ1-5	TGTGCCAGCAGCTTACCGAAATGCTACAGGGGTGGGAGCAATCAGCCCCAGCATTTT	CASSLPKCYRGGSNQPQHF
TRBV27	.	once	TRBJ1-1	TGTGCCAGCAGTCGAACCTCCGGGACAACTGAAGCTTTCTTT	CASSRTSGTTEAFF
TRBV30	TRBD2	.	TRBJ2-7	TGTGCCTGGTCGACTAGCGGGGGTTCCTACGAGCAGTACTTC	CAWSTSGGSYEQYF
TRBV7-6	TRBD1	.	TRBJ2-1	TGTGCCAGCAGCTTAAACCCAGGAGGTGGACAGGGGGTGGGCAATGAGCAGTTCTTC	CASSLNPGGGQGVGNEQFF
TRBV5-1	.	.	TRBJ2-7	TGCGCCAGCAGCTCTCGGTCCGGCGAGGAGCAGTACTTC	CASSSRSGEEQYF
TRBV6-1	.	once	TRBJ2-3	TGTGCCAGCAGTGACGTCGACACAGATACGCAGTATTTT	CASSDVDTDTQYF
TRBV5-1	.	.	TRBJ2-5	TGCGCCAGCAACACAGGGAACCAAGAGACCCAGTACTTC	CASNTGNQETQYF
TRBV5-1	TRBD2	.	TRBJ2-1	TGCGCCAGCTTCGATAGCGGGGGGGCTATTGAGCAGTTCTTC	CASFDSGGAIEQFF
TRBV6-1	TRBD2	.	TRBJ2-5	TGTGCCAGCATGCGGGGGACCCAAGAGACCCAGTACTTC	CASMRGTQETQYF
TRBV5-1	.	once	TRBJ1-3	TGCGCCAGCAGCTCCGGGACGTCCAGCTCTGGAAACACCATATATTTT	CASSSGTSSSGNTIYF
TRBV19	TRBD1	.	TRBJ1-2	TGTGCCAGTAGTCTGACAGGGGGCGTCGGCTACACCTTC	CASSLTGGVGYTF
TRBV12-5	.	.	TRBJ1-1	TGTGCTAGTGGTTTTAGGGTGGAGGGGACTGAAGCTTTCTTT	CASGFRVEGTEAFF
TRBV5-4	.	few	TRBJ2-2	TGTGCCAGCAGCTTACAACGGGGGGCAGACACCGGGGAGCTGTTTTTT	CASSLQRGADTGELFF
TRBV27	TRBD1	medium-sized	TRBJ1-2	TGTGCCAGCAGTTCGCTTACAGGGGAAGTCAGGGGCTACACCTTC	CASSSLTGEVRGYTF
TRBV29-1	.	.	TRBJ2-7	TGCAGCGTTGTTGGGGGGCTGCACGAGCAGTACTTC	CSVVGGLHEQYF
TRBV28	.	.	TRBJ1-2	TGTGCCAGCAGTTTACCCCTTGGCGCTGGCTACACCTTC	CASSLPLGAGYTF
TRBV15	TRBD1	.	TRBJ1-3	TGTGCCACCAGAAGACAGGGACAGGGAAACACCATATATTTT	CATRRQGQGNTIYF
TRBV18	.	.	TRBJ2-7	TGTGCCAGCTCACCACCAGGGGTCGGGTACGAGCAGTACTTC	CASSPPGVGYEQYF
TRBV25-1	TRBD2	.	TRBJ2-2	TGTGCCAGCAGTGAAATTGGAGCGGGGGGAACCGGGGAGCTGTTTTTT	CASSEIGAGGTGELFF
TRBV19	TRBD1	.	TRBJ1-2	TGTGCCAGTAGACTCAGGGGGGACTATGGCTACACCTTC	CASRLRGDYGYTF